A single T cell receptor (beta chain) is shown here with its context. This entry comes from a study of T cell responses to AZD1222 COVID-19 vaccine. CDR1 and CDR2 from the germline V gene are MDHEN and SYDVKM. Trimming removed 7 bases from V and 4 bases from J; junction bases left unmatched: 1. CDR3 length equals 14 residues. Data came from immunoSEQ multiplex PCR; TCRdb stores just in-frame clones and leaves some out. Altogether over 40,000 clones are present, 83% being singletons, with the ten largest covering more than 45%. This receptor was obtained from an adult in good health. The chain recombines TRBV28 with TRBJ2-3; 14 nucleotides align to TRBD2. This specimen consisted of peripheral blood, obtained on day 0 of AZD1222 vaccination. CDR3 DNA sequence: TGTGCCAGCAAGACTAGCGGGGGGGCAGATACGCAGTATTTT. Translation gives CASKTSGGADTQYF.